This TCR beta chain was profiled in a study of CD8 T cells in Susac syndrome (dated by TCRdb to between 2018 and 2021). As for the study more broadly: Repertoire sequencing was used to test whether CD8+ T cell activation and differentiation in Susac syndrome was antigen driven.

The paper as a whole reports these results and caveats: The TCR sequencing and HLA analysis was acknowledged to have included a relatively small number of individuals.

There are 16 amino acids in the CDR3, from cysteine to phenylalanine inclusive. Left in the record is the CDR3 DNA by itself, 48 bases read in frame from the first base. Trimming takes 2 bases from V and 2 bases from J, and the germline ends sit 15 bases apart. CDR1 SGHNT and CDR2 YYREEE were looked up in the germline V gene (reference sequence). Peripheral blood CD8+ and CD4+ T cells from healthy donors, Susac syndrome patients and multiple sclerosis patients were profiled by high-throughput TCR beta sequencing. Multiple sclerosis controls were treatment-naive patients with stable or active relapsing-remitting disease fulfilling revised McDonald criteria. Bulk CD8+ and CD4+ T cells were purified by magnetic negative isolation, whereas CD8+ TEMRA cells were enriched by FACS. Blood was collected in EDTA tubes and processed within 24 hours, with PBMCs isolated through density gradient centrifugation. PBMCs intended for TCR sequencing were cryopreserved in liquid nitrogen and were subsequently thawed in a 37 degrees C water bath. The sorted or isolated CD4+, CD8+ and CD8+ TEMRA cells had a purity of 90% or higher.

On this clonotype: Its target antigen remains unknown. Base-call qualities are not available, and no considerably larger clone is one nucleotide away.

RNA was extracted using the RNeasy kit, and roughly 0.5 to 1 microgram was reverse transcribed with random hexamers. The immunoSEQ multiplex PCR assay, covering 54 Vbeta and 13 Jbeta segments, was used to amplify TCR beta CDR3 regions. To correct PCR amplification bias, a synthetic template baseline was used for both primer optimization and computational correction. The original methods were these. Reads were assigned to V, D and J genes according to IMGT and analyzed in immunoSEQ Analyzer, with only productive sequences retained. Clonality was calculated as one minus the Shannon entropy normalized by log2 of the number of productive unique sequences. Public and private clones were assessed among the 100 most prevalent clones of each patient and control. Clones were defined as Susac-specific if absent from the healthy and MS cohorts, from under 1,200 published viral clones and from other ImmuneACCESS disease sequences. TCRdb reworked the public reads: Q25 trimming with fastp, MiXCR clone assembly, productive beta chains retained. CDR3 protein sequences are deduplicated, and each keeps its most common genes and DNA. For this entry, the V and J calls and clone size follow TCRdb and not the study's own pipeline. Recorded for this sample are approximately 160,000 distinct CDR3 sequences; under 95% of them occurred a single time. The ten largest clones take up 0.09% to 0.1% of the sample.

The sample taken for sequencing was CD4+ T cells from PBMCs. This clonotype was obtained from a human donor with multiple sclerosis. The chain uses TRBV5-4 and TRBJ2-3; possibly the D gene is TRBD2, per 5 matching bases. In nucleotide form, the sequence is TGTGCCAGCAGCTTACGGGGAACACCTCCCACAGATACGCAGTATTTT. This is translated as CASSLRGTPPTDTQYF.